This T cell receptor (beta chain) derives from a study of T cells after yellow fever vaccination. Turning to the study itself: Fractions containing few cells were prepared with SMART-Seq v4 Ultra Low Input. Study-level points and caveats: Post-booster samples contained most primary-vaccination clones (approximately 96% CD4, almost 90% CD8). FACS-sorted repertoires could contain abundant clonotypes contaminating from the bulk population.

The CDR3 has 15 amino acids. V lost 3 bases to trimming and J lost 7 bases; unmatched junction nucleotides: 6. This clonotype was seen ten or more times. Its specificity is unknown. TCRdb used MiXCR to reprocess the 5' RACE reads, holding one entry per CDR3 protein. The sample contains around 250,000 distinct CDR3 sequences, 6.9% of which appear only once. The chain links TRBV12-3 or TRBV12-4 to TRBJ2-1; TRBD2 aligns across 10 bases. This receptor was identified in a man aged 25 to 40 who received the YFV17D yellow fever vaccine. Material: CD4+ T cells sorted from PBMCs, obtained 15 days after the yellow fever booster vaccination. The CDR3 nucleotides are TGTGCCAGCAGTTTTAGCGGGAGGATGGAGAATGAGCAGTTCTTC. Amino acid sequence: CASSFSGRMENEQFF.